This T cell receptor (beta chain) was recovered during a study of CXCR3-negative and CXCR3-positive naive CD8 T cells. Study conclusions and caveats: Naive CXCR3-positive and CXCR3-negative cells shared similar TRBV-TRBJ usage, unlike memory cells.

UMI-labeled 5' RACE TRB cDNA libraries were prepared from the cells. After re-calling the 5' RACE reads, TCRdb lists one entry per CDR3 protein, DNA absent. The sample includes over 55,000 distinct CDR3 sequences. CDR3 length: 14 amino acids. Germline CDR1 reads MNHEY; CDR2 reads SVGEGT. In regard to this clonotype: The antigen remains undetermined.

The chain has TRBV6-2 or TRBV6-3 and TRBJ2-1; no DNA is available, so the TRBD1 call from TCRdb remains unchecked. The clonotype originates from a human donor in good health. Some clones in this sample may be carry-over from other donors' samples. Sequencing used memory CD8+ T cells from blood. CDR3 amino acids: CASSYGAEYNEQFF.